Only one count was recorded for the clone carrying this T cell receptor (beta chain). This CDR3 region has 14 residues. V lost 4 bases, J lost 0 bases, and 8 bases lay in between. The V gene's germline CDR1 is LGHNA and CDR2 YNFKEQ. The sample comes from a study of blood T cell repertoires in COVID-19. At the level of the study: PBMCs, B-cell-depleted T cells, or T cells were the source of the cDNA or gDNA that made up the material.

Original analysis: By means of reference gene primer amplification, nucleated cell counts were estimated. Assay: immunoSEQ multiplex PCR; the TCRdb copy retains only in-frame clones and omits some. The V and J calls and clone size were taken over from that table, and D and trimming were inferred from the DNA. This table has about 300,000 clones, 88% appearing once. This TCR came from a man aged 18 to 35 with active or convalescent COVID-19. The chain has TRBV4-2 and TRBJ2-3; the D is unclear. The sequenced sample was peripheral blood. The DNA of the CDR3 is TGTGCCAGCAGCCCTCCCTCGAGCACAGATACGCAGTATTTT. Translating it yields CASSPPSSTDTQYF.